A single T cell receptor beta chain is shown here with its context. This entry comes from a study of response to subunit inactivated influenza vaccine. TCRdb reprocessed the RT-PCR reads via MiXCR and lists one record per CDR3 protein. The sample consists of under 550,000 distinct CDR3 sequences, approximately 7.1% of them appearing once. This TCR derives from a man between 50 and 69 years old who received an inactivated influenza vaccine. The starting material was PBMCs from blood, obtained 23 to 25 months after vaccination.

As DNA, the CDR3 is TGTGCCATCAGTGTCTACCGCTACGAGCAGTACTTC. It translates to CAISVYRYEQYF. The chain links TRBV10-3 to TRBJ2-7; no clear D gene. This CDR3 region has 12 residues. CDR1 is ENHRY, CDR2 SYGVKD, per germline. Deletions cut 4 bases from V and 3 bases from J, with 7 bases between.